The clone carrying this TCR beta chain was picked up many times. RNA was extracted from bulk tissue without any cell sorting. This non-tumor lung sample came from over 3 cm beyond the tumor edge. These data belong to a study of tumor and adjacent non-tumor tissue in lung cancer. Trimming removed 3 bases at V and 8 bases at J, with 7 bases between. The CDR3 is 11 residues long. A modified ARM-PCR protocol with three rounds of nested PCR amplified TCRbeta. A single record per CDR3 protein comes from TCRdb applying MiXCR to the multiplex PCR reads. The table includes about 110,000 distinct CDR3 sequences, 50% to 70% detected once.

The receptor comes from a man in his sixties with non-small cell lung cancer. Input material: distant non-tumor lung tissue. This sequence joins TRBV12-3 or TRBV12-4 and TRBJ1-2; tentative D call: TRBD1 (5 bases). CDR3 bases: TGTGCCAGCAGTTTCGGGGGAGGCTACACCTTC. It translates to CASSFGGGYTF.